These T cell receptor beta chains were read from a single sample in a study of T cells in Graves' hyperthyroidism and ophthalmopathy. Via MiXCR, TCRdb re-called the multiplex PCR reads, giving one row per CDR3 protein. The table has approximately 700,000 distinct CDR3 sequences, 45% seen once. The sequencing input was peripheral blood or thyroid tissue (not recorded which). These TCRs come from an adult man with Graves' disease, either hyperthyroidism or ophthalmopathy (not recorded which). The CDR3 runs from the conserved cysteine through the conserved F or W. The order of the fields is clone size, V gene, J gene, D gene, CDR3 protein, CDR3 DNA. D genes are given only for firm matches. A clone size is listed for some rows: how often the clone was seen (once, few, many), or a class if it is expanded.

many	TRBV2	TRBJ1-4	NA	CASRSGAGEKLFF	TGTGCCAGCAGGAGCGGCGCCGGCGAAAAACTGTTTTTT
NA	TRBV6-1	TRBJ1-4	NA	CASSELGLRVTEKLFF	TGTGCCAGCAGTGAGCTTGGACTCCGGGTGACGGAAAAACTGTTTTTT
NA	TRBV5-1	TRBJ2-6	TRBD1	CASEAGGQGANVLTF	TGCGCCAGCGAGGCTGGGGGACAGGGGGCCAACGTCCTGACTTTC
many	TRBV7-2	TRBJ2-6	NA	CASSSPLLGGLNVLTF	TGTGCCAGCAGCTCACCTCTCCTCGGGGGCCTCAACGTCCTGACTTTC
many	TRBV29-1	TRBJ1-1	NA	CSVVRAQGSTEAFF	TGCAGCGTTGTTCGGGCCCAAGGGTCCACTGAAGCTTTCTTT
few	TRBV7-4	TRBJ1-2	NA	CASSQSTETYGYTF	TGTGCCAGCAGCCAATCGACAGAGACCTATGGCTACACCTTC
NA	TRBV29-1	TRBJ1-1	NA	CSRDRQNTEAFF	TGCAGTCGCGACAGGCAGAACACTGAAGCTTTCTTT
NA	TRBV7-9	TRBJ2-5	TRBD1	CASSRRQGNRETQYF	TGTGCCAGCAGCCGCCGACAGGGGAACCGAGAGACCCAGTACTTC
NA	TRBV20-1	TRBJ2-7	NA	CSANLKGGYEQYF	TGCAGTGCTAATCTAAAAGGGGGCTACGAGCAGTACTTC
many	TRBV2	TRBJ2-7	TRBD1	CASTLTGGGYEQYF	TGTGCCAGCACTCTGACAGGGGGTGGCTACGAGCAGTACTTC
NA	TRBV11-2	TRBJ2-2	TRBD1	CASSPNPGTGTVELFF	TGTGCCAGCAGCCCGAACCCTGGGACAGGGACTGTGGAGCTGTTTTTT
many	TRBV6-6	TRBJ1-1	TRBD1	CASSYRHRDRETDF	TGTGCCAGCAGTTACCGCCACCGGGACAGGGAAACTGACTTT
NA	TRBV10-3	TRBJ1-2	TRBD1	CAITPTGINYGYTF	TGTGCCATCACCCCGACAGGGATTAACTATGGCTACACCTTC
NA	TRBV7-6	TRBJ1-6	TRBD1	CASSLIQGASGSYNSPLHF	TGTGCCAGCAGCTTAATACAGGGGGCGTCGGGCTCCTATAATTCACCCCTCCACTTT
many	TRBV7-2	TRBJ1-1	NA	CASSLKENTEAFF	TGTGCCAGCAGCTTGAAGGAGAACACTGAAGCTTTCTTT
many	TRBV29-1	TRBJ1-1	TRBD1	CSVVGRGWTEAFF	TGCAGCGTTGTGGGCAGGGGGTGGACTGAAGCTTTCTTT
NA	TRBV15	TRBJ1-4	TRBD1	CATSIGTGLEKLFF	TGTGCCACCAGCATCGGGACAGGGCTTGAAAAACTGTTTTTT
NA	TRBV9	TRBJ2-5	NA	CASSPVGGQETQYF	TGTGCCAGCAGTCCAGTAGGAGGACAAGAGACCCAGTACTTC
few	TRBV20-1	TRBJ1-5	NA	CSARSGLSNQPQHF	TGCAGTGCTAGGTCGGGACTCAGCAATCAGCCCCAGCATTTT
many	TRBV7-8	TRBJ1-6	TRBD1	CASSPADRGNNSPLHF	TGCGCCAGCAGCCCAGCCGACAGGGGTAATAATTCACCCCTCCACTTT
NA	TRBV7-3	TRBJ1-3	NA	CASSPEGNTIYF	TGTGCCAGCTCACCGGAGGGGAACACCATATATTTT
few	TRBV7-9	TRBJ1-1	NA	CASSLKGGAEDFF	TGTGCCAGCAGCTTAAAAGGGGGAGCGGAGGATTTCTTT
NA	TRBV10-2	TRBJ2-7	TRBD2	CASSDRLAGVPYEQYF	TGCGCCAGCAGTGACCGACTAGCGGGAGTGCCCTACGAGCAGTACTTC
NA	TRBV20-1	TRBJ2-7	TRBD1	CSAMIPGQVYEQYF	TGCAGTGCCATGATTCCGGGACAGGTTTACGAGCAGTACTTC
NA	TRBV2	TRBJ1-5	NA	CASSESGRGSGQPQHF	TGTGCCAGCAGTGAAAGTGGCAGGGGCTCGGGTCAGCCCCAGCATTTT
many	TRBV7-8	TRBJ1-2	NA	CASSLDGLYGYTF	TGTGCCAGCAGCTTAGACGGCCTTTATGGCTACACCTTC
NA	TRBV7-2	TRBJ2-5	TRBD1	CASSPRQGGRETQYF	TGCGCCAGCAGCCCCCGACAGGGGGGGAGGGAGACCCAGTACTTC
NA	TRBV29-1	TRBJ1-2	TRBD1	CSVEWGTGSYGYTF	TGCAGCGTTGAATGGGGGACAGGGTCCTATGGCTACACCTTC
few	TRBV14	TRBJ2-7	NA	CASSQAWVPQYF	TGTGCCAGCAGCCAAGCATGGGTCCCCCAGTACTTC
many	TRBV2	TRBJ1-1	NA	CASSVLGMNTEAFF	TGTGCCAGCAGTGTCTTGGGGATGAACACTGAAGCTTTCTTT